One and the same sample provided the 10 T cell receptor beta chains below, sequenced in a study of human T cells and chemical hapten exposure (dated by TCRdb to about 2021). Receptor amplification or capture employed RACE. The reads were generated on a NextSeq 500. Using fastp at Q25 and MiXCR, TCRdb reprocessed the public reads and kept productive beta chains. For every CDR3 protein sequence, its rows merge into one entry that carries the most common genes and DNA. The sample records roughly 38,000 distinct CDR3 sequences, approximately 9.5% of which are singletons. 26% of the sample is held by the ten biggest clonotypes. The meaning of the sample's time point label: patch test 3, about 24 weeks after DPC sensitization. Explained via the paper, the treatment or condition label denotes: therapeutic diphenylcyclopropenone sensitization with weekly scalp DPC. Total RNA was isolated from unfractionated whole blood collected in Tempus Blood RNA tubes.

This sample comprised whole blood, obtained in connection with sensitization to the hapten diphenylcyclopropenone (DPC). These receptors were taken from a man over 45 with alopecia areata. Some clones in this sample may be carry-over from other donors' samples.

The V gene is TRBV20-1, the J gene TRBJ2-1; 9 bases line up with TRBD2. CDR1 is DFQATT, CDR2 SNEGSKA, per germline (reference sequence). Losses at the gene ends were 4 bases for V and 10 bases for J; bases not matched to a gene: 11. The CDR3 covers 14 residues. The CDR3 loop is CSAIWVAGAGEQFF. CDR3 in DNA: TGCAGTGCTATCTGGGTAGCGGGAGCAGGGGAGCAGTTCTTC.

This clonotype was picked up many times. The chain joins TRBV29-1 to TRBJ1-2; D is perhaps TRBD1 (5 bases). Germline assignment: CDR1 SQVTM and CDR2 ANQGSEA. The V gene lost 5 bases and the J gene lost 3 bases, with 16 bases spanning the gap. The CDR3 runs to 14 residues. CDR3 in DNA: TGCAGCGTTCTTACCCCGGGACCGGACTATGGCTACACCTTC. It encodes CSVLTPGPDYGYTF.

This chain connects TRBV4-1 to TRBJ2-1; 10 nucleotides match TRBD2. The ends lost 4 bases at V and 7 bases at J; junction bases unmatched: 10. This CDR3 is 16 amino acids long. Germline assignment: CDR1 MGHRA and CDR2 YSYEKL. CDR3 in amino acids: CASSPHTSGIGNEQFF. CDR3 sequence (DNA): TGCGCCAGCAGCCCCCATACTAGCGGGATAGGAAATGAGCAGTTCTTC.

CDR3: CASSYPRGSNYEQYF. The CDR3 coding sequence is TGTGCCAGCAGTTACCCCAGGGGGTCGAACTACGAGCAGTACTTC. The rearrangement links TRBV6-2 or TRBV6-3 to TRBJ2-7; 7 positions match TRBD1. The junction had 7 bases not matched to a gene; V was cut back by 2 bases and J by 3 bases. Germline V gene lookup returns CDR1 MNHEY and CDR2 SVGEGT. This CDR3 has 15 residues.

This clonotype was observed a single time. The chain combines TRBV7-9 with TRBJ1-4; no firm D call. Trimming shortened V by 5 bases and J by 5 bases, and 3 bases separated the two germline ends. CDR1 and CDR2 from the germline V gene are SEHNR and FQNEAQ (reference sequence). The CDR3 is made up of 11 amino acids. The chain's CDR3 is CASSPNEKLFF. The DNA for the CDR3 is TGTGCCAGCAGCCCAAATGAAAAACTGTTTTTT.

V usage is TRBV29-1 and J usage is TRBJ1-1; TRBD1 aligns across 7 bases. The V and J ends lost 0 bases and 10 bases, in that order; junction bases with no gene match: 5. CDR3 length: 12 residues. Germline assignment: CDR1 SQVTM and CDR2 ANQGSEA. The CDR3 is CSVEDPRTGAFF. As DNA, the CDR3 is TGCAGCGTTGAAGATCCGAGGACAGGAGCTTTCTTT.

J is TRBJ2-7 and V is TRBV3-1; D gene ambiguous. Germline CDR1 is LGHDT and CDR2 is YNNKEL (reference sequence). The CDR3 sequence is 11 residues long. Deletions cut 5 bases from V and 7 bases from J, with 9 bases between. This chain's CDR3 is CASSSPGEQYF. CDR3 DNA sequence: TGTGCCAGCAGCTCCCCAGGTGAGCAGTACTTC.

This clonotype was counted between two and nine times. The chain uses TRBV28 and TRBJ1-3, with TRBD1 matching over 7 bases. The CDR3 is 13 residues long. Germline values: CDR1 MDHEN, CDR2 SYDVKM. V trimming: 4 bases; J trimming: 9 bases; junction bases outside the gene matches: 6. Written as DNA, the CDR3 is TGTGCCAGCAGTTCGACAGGGAAAGGCACCATATATTTT. Translating gives CASSSTGKGTIYF.

In its sample, this clonotype was seen a few times. The genes are TRBV6-6 and TRBJ2-1, with 10 bases aligning to TRBD1. The trim removed 7 bases at V and 9 bases at J, leaving 12 bases unmatched. This CDR3 comprises 15 residues. Germline loops: CDR1 MNHNY, CDR2 SVGAGI (reference sequence). The CDR3 sequence: CASNSGTGDVTEQFF. The CDR3 DNA reads as TGTGCCAGCAATTCCGGGACAGGGGACGTTACTGAGCAGTTCTTC.

This clonotype was seen more than once but under ten times. V gene TRBV28 combines with J gene TRBJ2-7; D remains unclear. The CDR3 sequence is 11 residues long. CDR1 is MDHEN and CDR2 is SYDVKM in the germline V gene. V gave up 10 bases and J gave up 2 bases, with 9 bases separating them. The CDR3 protein is CATSLAYEQYF. DNA for the CDR3: TGTGCCACCTCACTTGCCTACGAGCAGTACTTC.